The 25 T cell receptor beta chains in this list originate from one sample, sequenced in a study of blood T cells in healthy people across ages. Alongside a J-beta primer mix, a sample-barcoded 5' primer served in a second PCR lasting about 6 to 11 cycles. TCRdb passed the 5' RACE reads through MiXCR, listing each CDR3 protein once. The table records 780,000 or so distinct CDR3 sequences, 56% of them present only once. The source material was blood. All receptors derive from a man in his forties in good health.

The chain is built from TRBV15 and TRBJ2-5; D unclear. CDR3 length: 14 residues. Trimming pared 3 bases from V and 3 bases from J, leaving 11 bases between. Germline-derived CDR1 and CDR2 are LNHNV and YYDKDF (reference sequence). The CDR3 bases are TGTGCCACCAGCAGTCCCGACTGGAAAGAGACCCAGTACTTC. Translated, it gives CATSSPDWKETQYF. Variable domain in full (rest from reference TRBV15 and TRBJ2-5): DAMVIQNPRYQVTQFGKPVTLSCSQTLNHNVMYWYQQKSSQAPKLLFHYYDKDFNNEADTPDNFQSRRPNTSFCFLDIRSPGLGDTAMYLCATSSPDWKETQYFGPGTRLLVL.

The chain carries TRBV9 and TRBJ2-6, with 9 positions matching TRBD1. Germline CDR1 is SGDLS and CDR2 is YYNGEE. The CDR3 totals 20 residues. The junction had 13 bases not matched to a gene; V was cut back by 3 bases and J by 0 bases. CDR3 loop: CASSAHHRQGDFSGANVLTF. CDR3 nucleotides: TGTGCCAGCAGCGCTCACCACCGACAGGGGGACTTCTCTGGGGCCAACGTCCTGACTTTC.

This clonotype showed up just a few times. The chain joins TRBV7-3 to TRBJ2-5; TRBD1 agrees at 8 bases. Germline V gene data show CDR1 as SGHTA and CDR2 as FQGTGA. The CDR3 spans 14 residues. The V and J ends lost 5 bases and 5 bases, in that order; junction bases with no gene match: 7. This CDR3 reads CASSTRGLGETQYF. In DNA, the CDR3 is TGTGCCAGCAGCACCAGGGGGCTCGGGGAGACCCAGTACTTC.

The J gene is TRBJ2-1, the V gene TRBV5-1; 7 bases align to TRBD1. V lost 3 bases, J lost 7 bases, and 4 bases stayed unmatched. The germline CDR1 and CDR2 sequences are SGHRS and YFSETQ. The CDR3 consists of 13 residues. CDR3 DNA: TGCGCCAGCAGCTATGACAGGGAAAATGAGCAGTTCTTC. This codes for CASSYDRENEQFF. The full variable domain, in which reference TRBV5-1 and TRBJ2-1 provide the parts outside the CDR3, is KAGVTQTPRYLIKTRGQQVTLSCSPISGHRSVSWYQQTPGQGLQFLFEYFSETQRNKGNFPGRFSGRQFSNSRSEMNVSTLELGDSALYLCASSYDRENEQFFGPGTRLTVL.

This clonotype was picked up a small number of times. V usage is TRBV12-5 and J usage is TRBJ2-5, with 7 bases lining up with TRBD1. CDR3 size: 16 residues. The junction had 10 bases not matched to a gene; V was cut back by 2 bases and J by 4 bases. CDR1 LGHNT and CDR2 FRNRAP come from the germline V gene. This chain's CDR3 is CASGLPPTGKVETQYF. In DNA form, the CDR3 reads TGTGCTAGTGGTTTGCCACCGACAGGGAAGGTAGAGACCCAGTACTTC. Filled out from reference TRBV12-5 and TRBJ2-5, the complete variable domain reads DARVTQTPRHKVTEMGQEVTMRCQPILGHNTVFWYRQTMMQGLELLAYFRNRAPLDDSGMPKDRFSAEMPDATLATLKIQPSEPRDSAVYFCASGLPPTGKVETQYFGPGTRLLVL.

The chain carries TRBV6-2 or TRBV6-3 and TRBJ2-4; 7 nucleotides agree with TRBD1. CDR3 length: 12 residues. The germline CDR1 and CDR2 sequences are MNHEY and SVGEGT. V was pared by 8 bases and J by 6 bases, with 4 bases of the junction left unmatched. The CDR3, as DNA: TGTGCCAGCGGGGACAGCGTAAACATTCAGTACTTC. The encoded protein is CASGDSVNIQYF.

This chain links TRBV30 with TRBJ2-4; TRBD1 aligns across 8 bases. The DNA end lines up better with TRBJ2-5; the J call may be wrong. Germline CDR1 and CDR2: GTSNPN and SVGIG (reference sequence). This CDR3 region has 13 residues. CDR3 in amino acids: CACRGTGEETQYF. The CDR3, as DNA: TGTGCCTGCCGGGGGACAGGAGAAGAGACCCAGTACTTC.

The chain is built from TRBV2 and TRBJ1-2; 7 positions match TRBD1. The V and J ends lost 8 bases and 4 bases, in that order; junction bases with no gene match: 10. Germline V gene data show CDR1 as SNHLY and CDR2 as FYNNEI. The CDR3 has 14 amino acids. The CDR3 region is CASREQGTVYGYTF. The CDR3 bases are TGTGCCAGCCGGGAACAAGGGACAGTCTATGGCTACACCTTC.

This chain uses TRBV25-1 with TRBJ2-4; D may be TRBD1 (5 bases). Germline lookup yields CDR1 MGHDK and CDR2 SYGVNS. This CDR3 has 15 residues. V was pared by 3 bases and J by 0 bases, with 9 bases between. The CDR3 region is CASSDRVLAKNIQYF. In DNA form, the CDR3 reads TGTGCCAGCAGTGACAGGGTACTAGCCAAAAACATTCAGTACTTC.

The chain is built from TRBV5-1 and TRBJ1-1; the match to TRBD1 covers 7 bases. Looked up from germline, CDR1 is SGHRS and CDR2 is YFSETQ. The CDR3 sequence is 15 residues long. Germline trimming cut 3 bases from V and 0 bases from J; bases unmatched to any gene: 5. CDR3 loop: CASSSSGGLNTEAFF. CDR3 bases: TGCGCCAGCAGCTCGTCAGGGGGTCTGAACACTGAAGCTTTCTTT.

CDR3 sequence: CASSPDSDTQYF. CDR3 bases: TGTGCCAGCAGCCCAGACTCAGATACGCAGTATTTT. The chain uses TRBV7-9 and TRBJ2-3; D unresolved. The ends were cut back, 5 bases at V and 4 bases at J, with 7 bases in the middle. The CDR3 spans 12 residues. Germline loops: CDR1 SEHNR, CDR2 FQNEAQ (reference sequence).

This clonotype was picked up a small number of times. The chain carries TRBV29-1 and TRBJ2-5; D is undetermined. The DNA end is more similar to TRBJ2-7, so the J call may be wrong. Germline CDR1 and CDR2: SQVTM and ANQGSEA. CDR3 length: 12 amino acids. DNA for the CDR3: TGCAGCGTTGGGGCAGATCCTTACGAGCAGTACTTC. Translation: CSVGADPYEQYF.

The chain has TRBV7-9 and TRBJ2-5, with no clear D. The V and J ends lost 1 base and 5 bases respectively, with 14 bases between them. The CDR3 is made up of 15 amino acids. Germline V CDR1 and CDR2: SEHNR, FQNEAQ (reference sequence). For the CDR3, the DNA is TGTGCCAGCAGCTTAGTATCGGTCCACGATGAGACCCAGTACTTC. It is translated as CASSLVSVHDETQYF.

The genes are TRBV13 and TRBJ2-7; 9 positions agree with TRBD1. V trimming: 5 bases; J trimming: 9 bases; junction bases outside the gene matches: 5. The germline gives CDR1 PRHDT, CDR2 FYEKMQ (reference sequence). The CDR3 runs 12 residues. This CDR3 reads CASSRTGGRQYF. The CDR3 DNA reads TGTGCCAGCAGCCGAACAGGGGGCAGGCAGTACTTC.

CDR3 nucleotide sequence: TGTGCCAGCACCCTCACTCTCTATGGCTACACCTTC. It yields the protein CASTLTLYGYTF. The chain couples TRBV12-3 or TRBV12-4 to TRBJ1-2; D uncertain. The CDR3 is 12 residues long. V was clipped by 7 bases and J by 4 bases, with 10 bases between them.

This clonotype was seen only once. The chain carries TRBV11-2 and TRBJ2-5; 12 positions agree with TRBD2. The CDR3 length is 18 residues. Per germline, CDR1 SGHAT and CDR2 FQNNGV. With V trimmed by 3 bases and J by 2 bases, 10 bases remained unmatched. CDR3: CASSFRLAGAPTQETQYF. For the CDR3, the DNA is TGTGCCAGCAGCTTCCGACTAGCGGGGGCGCCTACACAAGAGACCCAGTACTTC.

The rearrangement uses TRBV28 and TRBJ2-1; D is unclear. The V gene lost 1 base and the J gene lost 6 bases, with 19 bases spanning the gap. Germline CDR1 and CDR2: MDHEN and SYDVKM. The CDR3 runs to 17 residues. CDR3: CASSLFFRRTQANEQFF. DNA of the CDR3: TGTGCCAGCAGTTTATTTTTTCGGAGAACCCAGGCCAATGAGCAGTTCTTC.

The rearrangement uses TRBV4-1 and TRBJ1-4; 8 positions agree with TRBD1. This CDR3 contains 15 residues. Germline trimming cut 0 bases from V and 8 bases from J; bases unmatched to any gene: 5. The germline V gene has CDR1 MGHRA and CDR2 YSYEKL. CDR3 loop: CASSQDRPGGEKLFF. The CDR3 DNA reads TGCGCCAGCAGCCAAGATCGGCCAGGGGGCGAAAAACTGTTTTTT.

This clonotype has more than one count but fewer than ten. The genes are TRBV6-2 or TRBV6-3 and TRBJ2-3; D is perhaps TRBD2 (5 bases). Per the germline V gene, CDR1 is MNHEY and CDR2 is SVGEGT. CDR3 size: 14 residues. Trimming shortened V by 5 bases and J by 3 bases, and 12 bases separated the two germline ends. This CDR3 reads CASSPRSVTDTQYF. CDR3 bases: TGTGCCAGCAGTCCGCGTAGCGTGACAGATACGCAGTATTTT.

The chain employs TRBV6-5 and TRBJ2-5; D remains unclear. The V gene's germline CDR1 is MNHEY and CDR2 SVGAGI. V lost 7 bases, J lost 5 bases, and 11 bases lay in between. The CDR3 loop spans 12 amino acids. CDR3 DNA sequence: TGTGCCAGCACAAACTTGGGGGAGACCCAGTACTTC. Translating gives CASTNLGETQYF.

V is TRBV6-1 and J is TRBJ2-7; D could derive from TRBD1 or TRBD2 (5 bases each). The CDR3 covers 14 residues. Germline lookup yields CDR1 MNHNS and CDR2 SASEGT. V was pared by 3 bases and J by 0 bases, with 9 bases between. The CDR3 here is CASSDWGTSYEQYF. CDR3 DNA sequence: TGTGCCAGCAGTGATTGGGGGACCTCCTACGAGCAGTACTTC.

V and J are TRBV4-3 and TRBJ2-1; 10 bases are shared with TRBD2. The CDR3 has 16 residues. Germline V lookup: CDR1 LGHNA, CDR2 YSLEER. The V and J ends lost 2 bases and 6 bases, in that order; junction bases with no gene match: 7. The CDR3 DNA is TGCGCCAGCAGCCAAAACGGACTAGCGGCAGGCAATGAGCAGTTCTTC. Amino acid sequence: CASSQNGLAAGNEQFF.

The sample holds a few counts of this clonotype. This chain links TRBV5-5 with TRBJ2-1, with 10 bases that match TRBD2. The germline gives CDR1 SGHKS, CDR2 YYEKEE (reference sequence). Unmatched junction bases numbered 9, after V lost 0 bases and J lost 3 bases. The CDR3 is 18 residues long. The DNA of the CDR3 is TGTGCCAGCAGCTTGGCTGGTTCGTCTAGCGGGAGCTACAATGAGCAGTTCTTC. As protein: CASSLAGSSSGSYNEQFF.

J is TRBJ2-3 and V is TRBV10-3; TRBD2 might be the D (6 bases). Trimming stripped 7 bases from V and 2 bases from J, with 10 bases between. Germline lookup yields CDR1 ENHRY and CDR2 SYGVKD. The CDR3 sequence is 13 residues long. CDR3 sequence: CAITGGDTDTQYF. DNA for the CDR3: TGTGCCATCACCGGCGGGGACACAGATACGCAGTATTTT.

The CDR3 loop is CSVVGQGYEQYF. CDR3 nucleotide sequence: TGCAGCGTTGTGGGACAGGGTTACGAGCAGTACTTC. The chain combines TRBV29-1 with TRBJ2-7, with TRBD1 identical over 9 bases. Trimming at V came to 4 bases and at J to 4 bases, leaving 2 bases not matched to a gene. Per germline, CDR1 SQVTM and CDR2 ANQGSEA. This CDR3 region has 12 residues.